This T cell receptor beta chain was found in a study of blood T cell repertoires in COVID-19. Study information: There were acute and convalescent COVID-19 samples, and they came from the United States, Italy and Spain. Sample material is recorded as cDNA or gDNA derived from T cells, B-cell-depleted T cells, or PBMCs.

This CDR3 is 15 amino acids long. CDR1 and CDR2 (germline): MNHNS, SASEGT. The V end lost 2 bases, the J end lost 8 bases, and 18 bases lay between the germline ends. TCRdb's copy holds only in-frame clones and misses some; the assay was immunoSEQ multiplex PCR. There are roughly 200,000 clones in the sample; 80% to 90% occur only once, and about 1.5% lies in the top ten. This sequence was found in a young man with active or convalescent COVID-19. Source material: peripheral blood. The V and J genes are TRBV6-1 and TRBJ1-2; D perhaps matches TRBD1 (5 bases). The CDR3 DNA sequence: TGTGCCAGCAGTGAATTAGGCGGGGGGAGTTGGGGCTACACCTTC. It yields the protein CASSELGGGSWGYTF.